The 11 T cell receptor beta chains presented below share a single source sample, sequenced in a study of cytomegalovirus exposure and HLA in healthy donors. Vbeta (60) and Jbeta (13) primers were used in the PCR. TCRdb's copy holds only in-frame clones and misses some; the assay was immunoSEQ multiplex PCR. The repertoire holds fewer than 250,000 clones, 80% to 90% seen once, with 2.5% to 3% in the top ten. Sequencing used PBMCs. The origin of the receptors is a man aged 25-40 years in good health and CMV-seronegative.

The chain joins TRBV12-5 to TRBJ2-5; D is unresolved. The CDR3 is 12 amino acids. The germline gives CDR1 LGHNT, CDR2 FRNRAP. V lost 2 bases, J lost 5 bases, and 6 bases lay in between. CDR3 sequence (DNA): TGTGCTAGTGGTTTGAGCAGGGAGACCCAGTACTTC. Translated: CASGLSRETQYF.

The genes are TRBV4-2 and TRBJ2-7, with 9 positions matching TRBD2. CDR3 length: 19 amino acids. Germline values: CDR1 LGHNA, CDR2 YNFKEQ. J lost 0 bases, V lost 4 bases, and 16 bases had no gene match. The CDR3 reads CASSPRLTIAGASSYEQYF. CDR3 nucleotide sequence: TGTGCCAGCAGCCCTCGACTCACCATAGCGGGGGCGAGCTCCTACGAGCAGTACTTC.

The V call is TRBV9, the J call TRBJ1-1; D gene unclear. This CDR3 spans 13 amino acids. Germline V lookup: CDR1 SGDLS, CDR2 YYNGEE. Trimming removed 3 bases from V and 4 bases from J, with 10 bases in between. This CDR3 is CASSDSPSTEAFF. The CDR3 DNA reads as TGTGCCAGCAGCGACTCCCCTTCCACTGAAGCTTTCTTT.

The chain has TRBV7-9 and TRBJ2-3; D perhaps matches TRBD2 (5 bases). Trimming cost V 0 bases and J 5 bases, with 12 bases left between them. Germline V gene lookup returns CDR1 SEHNR and CDR2 FQNEAQ (reference sequence). This CDR3 is 15 amino acids long. CDR3 nucleotide sequence: TGTGCCAGCAGCTTAGCCGGGATGGGGATAGATACGCAGTATTTT. Residues: CASSLAGMGIDTQYF.

This clone was counted between two and nine times. The V call is TRBV29-1, the J call TRBJ1-2, with 9 nucleotides matching TRBD1. The CDR3 runs to 14 residues. The trim removed 7 bases at V and 3 bases at J, leaving 9 bases unmatched. Germline V CDR1 and CDR2: SQVTM, ANQGSEA. CDR3 loop: CSAATGQGHYGYTF. The CDR3 coding sequence is TGCAGCGCCGCGACTGGACAGGGGCACTATGGCTACACCTTC.

The chain combines TRBV5-6 with TRBJ2-5; 13 nucleotides agree with TRBD2. Trimming took 2 bases from V and 2 from J; bases not matched to a gene: 9. Germline V CDR1 and CDR2: SGHDT, YYEEEE. The CDR3 is 18 amino acids. CDR3 residues: CASSFGLAGVPPQETQYF. For the CDR3, the DNA is TGTGCCAGCAGCTTCGGACTAGCGGGGGTCCCTCCTCAAGAGACCCAGTACTTC.

V and J are TRBV2 and TRBJ1-4; 7 bases match TRBD1. From germline, CDR1 is SNHLY and CDR2 FYNNEI. The CDR3 extends over 14 amino acids. Unmatched junction bases numbered 2, after V lost 4 bases and J lost 3 bases. CDR3 residues: CASSGGQSNEKLFF. The DNA for the CDR3 is TGTGCCAGCAGTGGGGGACAGTCTAATGAAAAACTGTTTTTT. Looking up the rest from reference TRBV2 and TRBJ1-4 gives the full variable domain: EPEVTQTPSHQVTQMGQEVILRCVPISNHLYFYWYRQILGQKVEFLVSFYNNEISEKSEIFDDQFSVERPDGSNFTLKIRSTKLEDSAMYFCASSGGQSNEKLFFGSGTQLSVL.

The chain couples TRBV4-1 to TRBJ1-2; D uncertain. The length of the CDR3 is 15 residues. Germline V CDR1 and CDR2: MGHRA, YSYEKL. Trimming cost V 1 base and J 4 bases, with 13 bases left between them. In DNA form, the CDR3 reads TGCGCCAGCAGCCAAGTCGAGGGTATTGGCTATGGCTACACCTTC. Protein: CASSQVEGIGYGYTF.

This clone showed up just once. The rearrangement joins TRBV11-2 to TRBJ2-7; D is perhaps TRBD2 (5 bases). Per germline, CDR1 SGHAT and CDR2 FQNNGV. The V end was cut by 1 base, the J end by 4 bases, with 11 bases between. The CDR3 length is 14 residues. Here the CDR3 DNA reads TGTGCCAGCAGCTTAGGGTCGGGGATTTACGAGCAGTACTTC. It translates to CASSLGSGIYEQYF.

The genes are TRBV4-3 and TRBJ1-3; a weak D match, TRBD1 (6 bases). The ends were cut back, 0 bases at V and 7 bases at J, with 19 bases in the middle. Germline-derived CDR1 and CDR2 are LGHNA and YSLEER. The CDR3 has 17 residues. Here the CDR3 reads CASSQDVPQGLGNTIYF. The CDR3 DNA reads TGCGCCAGCAGCCAAGATGTCCCCCAGGGGTTAGGGAACACCATATATTTT.

The J gene is TRBJ2-6, the V gene TRBV28, with D maybe TRBD2 (5 bases). The V end lost 8 bases, the J end lost 3 bases, and 14 bases lay between the germline ends. Germline CDR1 is MDHEN and CDR2 is SYDVKM. The CDR3 totals 15 residues. In DNA form, the CDR3 reads TGTGCCAGCGCCAAGAGGAGGTATGGGGCCAACGTCCTGACTTTC. Amino acids: CASAKRRYGANVLTF. Based on the CDR3 plus reference TRBV28 and TRBJ2-6, the full variable domain is DVKVTQSSRYLVKRTGEKVFLECVQDMDHENMFWYRQDPGLGLRLIYFSYDVKMKEKGDIPEGYSVSREKKERFSLILESASTNQTSMYLCASAKRRYGANVLTFGAGSRLTVL.